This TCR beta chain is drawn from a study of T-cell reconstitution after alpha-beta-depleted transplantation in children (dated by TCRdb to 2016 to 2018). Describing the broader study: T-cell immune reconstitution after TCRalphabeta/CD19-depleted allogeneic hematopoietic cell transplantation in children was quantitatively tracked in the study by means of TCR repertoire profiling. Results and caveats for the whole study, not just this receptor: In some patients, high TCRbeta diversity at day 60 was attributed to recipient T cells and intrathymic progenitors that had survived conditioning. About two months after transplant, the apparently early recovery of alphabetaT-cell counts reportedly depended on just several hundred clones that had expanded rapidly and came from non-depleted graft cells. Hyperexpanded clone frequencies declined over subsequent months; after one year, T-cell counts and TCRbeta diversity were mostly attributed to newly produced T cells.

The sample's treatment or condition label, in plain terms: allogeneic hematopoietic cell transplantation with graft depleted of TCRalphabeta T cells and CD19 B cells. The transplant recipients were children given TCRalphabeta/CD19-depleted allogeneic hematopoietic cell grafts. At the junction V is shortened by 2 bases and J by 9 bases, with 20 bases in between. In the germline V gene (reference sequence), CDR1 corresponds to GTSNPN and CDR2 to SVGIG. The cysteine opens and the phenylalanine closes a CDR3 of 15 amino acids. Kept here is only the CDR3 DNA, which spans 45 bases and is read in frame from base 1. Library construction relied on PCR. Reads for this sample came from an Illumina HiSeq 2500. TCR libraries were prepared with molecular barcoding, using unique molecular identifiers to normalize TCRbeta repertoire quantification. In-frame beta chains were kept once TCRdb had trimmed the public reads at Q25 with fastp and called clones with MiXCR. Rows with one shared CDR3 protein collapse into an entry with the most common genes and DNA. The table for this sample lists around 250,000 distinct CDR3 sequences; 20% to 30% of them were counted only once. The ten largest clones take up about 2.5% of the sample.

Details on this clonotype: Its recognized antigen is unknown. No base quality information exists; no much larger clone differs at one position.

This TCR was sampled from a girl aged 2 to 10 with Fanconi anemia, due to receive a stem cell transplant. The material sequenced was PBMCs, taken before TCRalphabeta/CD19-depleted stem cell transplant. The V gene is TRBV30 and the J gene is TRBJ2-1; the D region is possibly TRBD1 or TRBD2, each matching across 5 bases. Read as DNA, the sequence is TGTGCCTGGAGTATTAGGGGACGATCTCGGGGTGAGCAGTTCTTC. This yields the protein CAWSIRGRSRGEQFF. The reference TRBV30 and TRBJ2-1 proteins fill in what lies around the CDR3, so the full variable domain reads SQTIHQWPATLVQPVGSPLSLECTVEGTSNPNLYWYRQAAGRGLQLLFYSVGIGQISSEVPQNLSASRPQDRQFILSSKKLLLSDSGFYLCAWSIRGRSRGEQFFGPGTRLTVL.